This T cell receptor (beta chain) was recovered during a study of blood T cell repertoires in COVID-19. V shed 6 bases and J 3 bases; nucleotides not matched to a gene: 4. Germline-derived CDR1 and CDR2 are SNHLY and FYNNEI. The CDR3 extends over 15 amino acids. Assay: immunoSEQ multiplex PCR; the TCRdb copy retains only in-frame clones and omits some. The sample has 50,000 or so clones, approximately 85% seen once; the top ten hold around 7%. This chain connects TRBV2 to TRBJ2-7; 14 bases fit TRBD2. Sequences were obtained from peripheral blood. The sequence derives from a middle-aged man with acute or convalescent COVID-19. The CDR3: CASSTGTSGGYEQYF. In DNA form, the CDR3 reads TGTGCCAGCAGCACCGGGACTAGCGGGGGCTACGAGCAGTACTTC.